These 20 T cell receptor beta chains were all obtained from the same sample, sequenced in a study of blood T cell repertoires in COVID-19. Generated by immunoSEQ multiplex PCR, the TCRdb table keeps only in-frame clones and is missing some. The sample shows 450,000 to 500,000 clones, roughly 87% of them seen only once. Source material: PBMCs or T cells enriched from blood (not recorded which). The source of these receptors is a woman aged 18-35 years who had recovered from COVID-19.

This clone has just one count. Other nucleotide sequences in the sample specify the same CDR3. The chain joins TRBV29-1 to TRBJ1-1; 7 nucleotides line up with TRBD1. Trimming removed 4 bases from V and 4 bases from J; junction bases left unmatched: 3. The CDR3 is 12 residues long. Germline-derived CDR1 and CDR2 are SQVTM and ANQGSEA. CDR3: CSVGQGGTEAFF. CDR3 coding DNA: TGCAGCGTTGGGCAGGGGGGCACTGAAGCTTTCTTT.

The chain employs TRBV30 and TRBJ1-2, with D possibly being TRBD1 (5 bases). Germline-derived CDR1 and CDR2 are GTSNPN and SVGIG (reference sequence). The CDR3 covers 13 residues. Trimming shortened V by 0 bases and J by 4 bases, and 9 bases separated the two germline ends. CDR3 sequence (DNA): TGTGCCTGGAGTGTGGTTGGGGCCTATGGCTACACCTTC. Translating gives CAWSVVGAYGYTF. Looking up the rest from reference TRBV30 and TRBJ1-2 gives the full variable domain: SQTIHQWPATLVQPVGSPLSLECTVEGTSNPNLYWYRQAAGRGLQLLFYSVGIGQISSEVPQNLSASRPQDRQFILSSKKLLLSDSGFYLCAWSVVGAYGYTFGSGTRLTVV.

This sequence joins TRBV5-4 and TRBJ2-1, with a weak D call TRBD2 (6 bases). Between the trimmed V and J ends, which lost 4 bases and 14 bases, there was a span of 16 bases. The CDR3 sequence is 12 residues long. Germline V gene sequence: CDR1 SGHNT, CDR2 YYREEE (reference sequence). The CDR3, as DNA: TGTGCCAGCAGCCCTAGGCGGGGCAAGGAGTTCTTC. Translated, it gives CASSPRRGKEFF.

CDR3: CSVAIGGSSSGNTIYF. Here the CDR3 DNA reads TGCAGCGTTGCGATAGGCGGGTCGAGCTCTGGAAACACCATATATTTT. This chain joins TRBV29-1 and TRBJ1-3; unclear D gene. The V end lost 4 bases, the J end lost 0 bases, and 16 bases lay between the germline ends. Germline V gene data show CDR1 as SQVTM and CDR2 as ANQGSEA. This CDR3 is 16 amino acids long.

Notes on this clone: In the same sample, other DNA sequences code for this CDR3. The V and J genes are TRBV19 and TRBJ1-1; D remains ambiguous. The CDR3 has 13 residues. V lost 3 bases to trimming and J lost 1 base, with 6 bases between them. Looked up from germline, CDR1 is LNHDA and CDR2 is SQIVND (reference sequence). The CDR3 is CASSIGRNTEAFF. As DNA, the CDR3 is TGTGCCAGTAGTATCGGGAGGAACACTGAAGCTTTCTTT. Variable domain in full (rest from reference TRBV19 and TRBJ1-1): DGGITQSPKYLFRKEGQNVTLSCEQNLNHDAMYWYRQDPGQGLRLIYYSQIVNDFQKGDIAEGYSVSREKKESFPLTVTSAQKNPTAFYLCASSIGRNTEAFFGQGTRLTVV.

The CDR3 coding sequence is TGTGCCAGCAGGGCAGGGGCAGACGAGCAGTACTTC. Its translation is CASRAGADEQYF. The chain is built from TRBV3-1 (or the pseudogene TRBV3-2) and TRBJ2-7, with D possibly TRBD1 on 6 matching bases. The CDR3 spans 12 residues. V was shortened by 6 bases and J by 5 bases, with 11 bases between the two germline ends. Per germline, CDR1 LGHDT and CDR2 YNNKEL (reference sequence).

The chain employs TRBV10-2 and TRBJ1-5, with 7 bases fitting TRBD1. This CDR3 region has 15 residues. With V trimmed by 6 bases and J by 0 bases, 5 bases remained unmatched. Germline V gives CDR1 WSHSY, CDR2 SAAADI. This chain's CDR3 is CASSADRYSNQPQHF. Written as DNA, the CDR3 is TGCGCCAGCAGCGCGGACAGGTATAGCAATCAGCCCCAGCATTTT.

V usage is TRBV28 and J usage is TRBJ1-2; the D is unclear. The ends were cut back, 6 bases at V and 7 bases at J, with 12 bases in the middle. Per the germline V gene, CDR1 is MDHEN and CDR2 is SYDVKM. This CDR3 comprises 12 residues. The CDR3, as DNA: TGTGCCAGCAGCCTCAGTGTTGGTGGCTACACCTTC. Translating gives CASSLSVGGYTF.

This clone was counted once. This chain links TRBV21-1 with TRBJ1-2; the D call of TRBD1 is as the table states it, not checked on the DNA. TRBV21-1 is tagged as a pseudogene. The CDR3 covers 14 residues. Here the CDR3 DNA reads TGTGCCAGCAGCGCCCGGACAGCGACCTATGGCTACACCTTC. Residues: CASSARTATYGYTF.

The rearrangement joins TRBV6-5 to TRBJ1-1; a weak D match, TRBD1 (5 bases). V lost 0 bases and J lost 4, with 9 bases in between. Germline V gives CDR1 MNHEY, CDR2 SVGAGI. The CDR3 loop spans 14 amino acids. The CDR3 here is CASSYSRRGTEAFF. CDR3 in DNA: TGTGCCAGCAGTTACTCGCGGAGGGGCACTGAAGCTTTCTTT.

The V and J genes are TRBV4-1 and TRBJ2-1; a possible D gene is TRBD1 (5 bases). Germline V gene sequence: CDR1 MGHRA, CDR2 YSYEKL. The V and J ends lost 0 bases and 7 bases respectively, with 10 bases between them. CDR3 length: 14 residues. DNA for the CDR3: TGCGCCAGCAGCCAAGAGGATGGGGCGAATGAGCAGTTCTTC. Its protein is CASSQEDGANEQFF.

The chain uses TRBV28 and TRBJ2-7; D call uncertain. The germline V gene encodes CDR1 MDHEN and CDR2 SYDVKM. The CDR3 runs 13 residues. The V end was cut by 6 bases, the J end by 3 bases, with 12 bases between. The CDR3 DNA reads TGTGCCAGCAGCATAATGGGCAGCTACGAGCAGTACTTC. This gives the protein CASSIMGSYEQYF.

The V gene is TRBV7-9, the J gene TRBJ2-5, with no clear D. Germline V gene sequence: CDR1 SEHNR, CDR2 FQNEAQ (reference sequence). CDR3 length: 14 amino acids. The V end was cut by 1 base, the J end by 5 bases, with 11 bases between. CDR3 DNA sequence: TGTGCCAGCAGCTTAGGGTTTGAGCCCGAGACCCAGTACTTC. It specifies CASSLGFEPETQYF.

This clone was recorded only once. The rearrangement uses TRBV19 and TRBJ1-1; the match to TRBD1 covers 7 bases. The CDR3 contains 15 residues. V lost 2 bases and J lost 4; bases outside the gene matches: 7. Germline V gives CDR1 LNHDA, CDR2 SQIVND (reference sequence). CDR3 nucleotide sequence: TGTGCCAGTAGTATAAAAGGAGCAGGGGGCACTGAAGCTTTCTTT. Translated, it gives CASSIKGAGGTEAFF.

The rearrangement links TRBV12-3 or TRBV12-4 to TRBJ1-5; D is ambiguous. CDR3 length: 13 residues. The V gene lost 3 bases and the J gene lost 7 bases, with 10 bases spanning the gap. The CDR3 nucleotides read TGTGCCAGCAGTTTTGGGGAGTTGCAGCCCCAGCATTTT. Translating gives CASSFGELQPQHF.

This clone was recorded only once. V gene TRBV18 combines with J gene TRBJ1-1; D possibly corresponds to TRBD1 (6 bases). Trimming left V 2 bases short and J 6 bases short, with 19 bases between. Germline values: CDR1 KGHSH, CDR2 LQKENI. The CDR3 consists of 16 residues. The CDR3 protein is CASSPDPRGPEPEAFF. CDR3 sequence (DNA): TGTGCCAGCTCACCAGACCCCAGGGGCCCTGAACCTGAAGCTTTCTTT.

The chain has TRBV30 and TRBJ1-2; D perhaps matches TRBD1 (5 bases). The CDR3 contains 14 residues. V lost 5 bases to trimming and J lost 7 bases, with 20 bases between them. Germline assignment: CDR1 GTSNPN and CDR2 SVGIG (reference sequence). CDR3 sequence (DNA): TGTGCCTGGGGGGCCGCGAACAGCTGGGCTGGCTACACCTTC. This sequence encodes CAWGAANSWAGYTF.

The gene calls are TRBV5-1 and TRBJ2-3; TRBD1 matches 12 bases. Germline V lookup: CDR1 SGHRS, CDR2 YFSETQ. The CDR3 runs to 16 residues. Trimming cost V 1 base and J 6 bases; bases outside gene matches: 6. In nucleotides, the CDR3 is TGCGCCAGCAGCTTGTACGGGACAGGGGGCGCCGATACGCAGTATTTT. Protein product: CASSLYGTGGADTQYF.

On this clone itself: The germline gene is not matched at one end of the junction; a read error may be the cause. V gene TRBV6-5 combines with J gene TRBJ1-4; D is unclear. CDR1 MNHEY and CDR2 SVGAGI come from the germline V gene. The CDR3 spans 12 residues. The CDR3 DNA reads TGTGCCACCGGGAGATCTGGAAGAAAAACTGTTTTT. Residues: CATGRSGRKTVF.

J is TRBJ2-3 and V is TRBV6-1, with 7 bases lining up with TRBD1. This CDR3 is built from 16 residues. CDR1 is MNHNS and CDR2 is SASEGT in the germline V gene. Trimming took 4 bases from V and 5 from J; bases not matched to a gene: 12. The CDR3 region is CASSGPLTGPGDTQYF. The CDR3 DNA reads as TGTGCCAGCAGTGGACCCCTGACAGGGCCCGGAGATACGCAGTATTTT.